The 27 T cell receptor beta chains listed next were all sequenced from one sample in a study of blood T cell repertoires in COVID-19. The protocol was immunoSEQ multiplex PCR, while the TCRdb copy is restricted to in-frame clones and leaves out a portion. The sample has about 40,000 clones, about 80% seen once. Sequencing used peripheral blood. Receptors were obtained from an older woman with acute or convalescent COVID-19.

This clone was seen only a few times. The genes are TRBV7-9 and TRBJ2-1; TRBD2 matches 10 bases. After removal of 2 bases from V and 1 base from J, the junction contained 11 bases not matched to a gene. Per the germline V gene, CDR1 is SEHNR and CDR2 is FQNEAQ (reference sequence). This CDR3 contains 19 residues. For the CDR3, the DNA is TGTGCCAGCAGCTTAAAGCGGGAGGGCCTGTCGGGTTCCTACAATGAGCAGTTCTTC. Encoded protein: CASSLKREGLSGSYNEQFF.

The chain joins TRBV2 to TRBJ2-1; the D is unclear. Germline V gene lookup returns CDR1 SNHLY and CDR2 FYNNEI. The CDR3 length is 14 residues. V gave up 6 bases and J gave up 1 base, with 10 bases separating them. CDR3 in amino acids: CASRSDTSYNEQFF. The CDR3 DNA follows: TGTGCCAGCAGGAGTGACACTTCCTACAATGAGCAGTTCTTC.

J is TRBJ2-2 and V is TRBV13; 7 bases fit TRBD2. Germline-derived CDR1 and CDR2 are PRHDT and FYEKMQ (reference sequence). Trimming cost V 4 bases and J 4 bases; bases outside gene matches: 6. This CDR3 comprises 15 residues. The CDR3 spells CASSSWTRSTGELFF. CDR3 bases: TGTGCCAGCAGCTCTTGGACTAGATCCACCGGGGAGCTGTTTTTT.

The rearrangement links TRBV19 to TRBJ1-2, with 7 bases aligning to TRBD1. The CDR3 sequence is 14 residues long. The germline V gene encodes CDR1 LNHDA and CDR2 SQIVND (reference sequence). The J segment lost 4 bases and the V segment lost 7 bases, leaving 9 bases of the junction unmatched. This CDR3 is CASTLGGRSYGYTF. The CDR3 nucleotides read TGTGCCAGTACCCTAGGGGGCCGAAGCTATGGCTACACCTTC.

The chain joins TRBV5-4 to TRBJ2-3; 11 nucleotides line up with TRBD1. Trimming removed 5 bases from V and 3 bases from J; junction bases left unmatched: 5. This CDR3 is 15 amino acids long. Germline V gives CDR1 SGHNT, CDR2 YYREEE (reference sequence). The CDR3 loop reads CASRAGTGGTDTQYF. The CDR3 region has the DNA TGTGCCAGCAGGGCCGGGACAGGGGGGACAGATACGCAGTATTTT.

This clone has a single count. This chain uses TRBV29-1 with TRBJ2-7, with 7 positions matching TRBD2. This CDR3 spans 15 amino acids. Looked up from germline, CDR1 is SQVTM and CDR2 is ANQGSEA. V lost 5 bases to trimming and J lost 0 bases; unmatched junction nucleotides: 10. CDR3 sequence (DNA): TGCAGCGTTCGTAGAGCGGGGCCCAGCTCCTACGAGCAGTACTTC. Its protein product is CSVRRAGPSSYEQYF.

This rearrangement joins TRBV7-9 to TRBJ2-1, with TRBD2 identical over 10 bases. The trim removed 10 bases at V and 9 bases at J, leaving 6 bases unmatched. The V gene's germline CDR1 is SEHNR and CDR2 FQNEAQ (reference sequence). The CDR3 totals 12 residues. In DNA form, the CDR3 reads TGTGCCACCACTAGCGGGAAGGGTGAGCAGTTCTTC. Its translation is CATTSGKGEQFF.

The chain employs TRBV28 and TRBJ1-4; the D gene is possibly TRBD1 (5 bases). Germline CDR1 is MDHEN and CDR2 is SYDVKM. V was cut by 2 bases and J by 4 bases, with 11 bases left in between. The CDR3 is 15 amino acids. For the CDR3, the DNA is TGTGCCAGCAGTTTAAGTGGGGGGGGTAATGAAAAACTGTTTTTT. The encoded protein is CASSLSGGGNEKLFF.

This clone was seen a handful of times. The chain is built from TRBV2 and TRBJ2-3; weak D call: TRBD2 (6 bases). V lost 6 bases, J lost 1 base, and 14 bases lay in between. CDR1 and CDR2 from the germline V gene are SNHLY and FYNNEI. The CDR3 contains 15 residues. CDR3 nucleotide sequence: TGTGCCAGCAGCACCCACGGGAGTGGCACAGATACGCAGTATTTT. This translates into CASSTHGSGTDTQYF.

V gene TRBV3-1 (or the pseudogene TRBV3-2) combines with J gene TRBJ1-2, with 8 bases identical to TRBD1. Germline V lookup: CDR1 LGHDT, CDR2 YNNKEL (reference sequence). This CDR3 spans 15 amino acids. After removal of 1 base from V and 4 bases from J, the junction contained 5 bases not matched to a gene. The CDR3 region is CASSQVSGTGYGYTF. The CDR3, as DNA: TGTGCCAGCAGCCAAGTGTCCGGGACAGGCTATGGCTACACCTTC.

V usage is TRBV28 and J usage is TRBJ1-1; D is perhaps TRBD1 (5 bases). There are 13 residues in the CDR3. Germline V gives CDR1 MDHEN, CDR2 SYDVKM. Deletions cut 3 bases from V and 6 bases from J, with 11 bases between. The CDR3 sequence is CASSFLGAAEAFF. CDR3 in DNA: TGTGCCAGCAGTTTTTTAGGGGCCGCTGAAGCTTTCTTT.

The rearrangement uses TRBV5-1 and TRBJ1-3; 9 bases align to TRBD1. The CDR3 totals 16 residues. Germline-derived CDR1 and CDR2 are SGHRS and YFSETQ. Germline trimming cut 4 bases from V and 0 bases from J; bases unmatched to any gene: 5. This CDR3 is CASSVGTGYSGNTIYF. Here the CDR3 DNA reads TGCGCCAGCAGCGTGGGGACAGGGTACTCTGGAAACACCATATATTTT.

J is TRBJ2-7 and V is TRBV10-1; D not resolved. CDR3 length: 14 amino acids. The V end was cut by 2 bases, the J end by 3 bases, with 11 bases between. Germline V CDR1 and CDR2: WNHNN, SYGVQD (reference sequence). CDR3 in DNA: TGCGCCAGCAGTGAGGTAGGCAGGCTCTACGAGCAGTACTTC. Residues: CASSEVGRLYEQYF.

DNA of the CDR3: TGTGCCAGCAGCGGAGCGACAGGGGGCGCGGGTAGCTACACCTTC. Protein sequence: CASSGATGGAGSYTF. The V call is TRBV5-8, the J call TRBJ1-2, with 10 bases that match TRBD1. With V trimmed by 4 bases and J by 9 bases, 12 bases remained unmatched. CDR3 size: 15 residues. From germline, CDR1 is SGHTS and CDR2 YDEGEE.

This chain uses TRBV9 with TRBJ2-3; tentative D call: TRBD2 (6 bases). V was cut by 4 bases and J by 6 bases, with 15 bases left in between. This CDR3 region has 14 residues. CDR1 and CDR2 from the germline V gene are SGDLS and YYNGEE. In nucleotides, the CDR3 is TGTGCCAGCAGCCCCCGACTAGTTTTGGATACGCAGTATTTT. It translates to CASSPRLVLDTQYF.

This clone appeared a few times. The chain is built from TRBV15 and TRBJ1-1; 11 bases agree with TRBD1. CDR1 is LNHNV and CDR2 is YYDKDF in the germline V gene (reference sequence). CDR3 length: 15 residues. J gave up 5 bases and V 3 bases, and 5 bases lay outside the gene matches. The CDR3 spells CATSSGTGGRTEAFF. CDR3 sequence (DNA): TGTGCCACCAGCAGTGGGACAGGGGGAAGAACTGAAGCTTTCTTT.

J is TRBJ1-1 and V is TRBV3-1 (or the pseudogene TRBV3-2); TRBD1 aligns across 9 bases. V lost 2 bases and J lost 5; bases outside the gene matches: 3. This CDR3 has 14 amino acids. The germline gives CDR1 LGHDT, CDR2 YNNKEL (reference sequence). The CDR3 region is CASSQYRGQTEAFF. CDR3 DNA sequence: TGTGCCAGCAGCCAATACAGGGGGCAGACTGAAGCTTTCTTT.

The chain combines TRBV5-1 with TRBJ2-7; TRBD1 might be the D (5 bases). The CDR3 has 16 residues. V was clipped by 0 bases and J by 1 base, with 14 bases between them. The germline gives CDR1 SGHRS, CDR2 YFSETQ. This CDR3 is CASSLALRGFSYEQYF. In nucleotides, the CDR3 is TGCGCCAGCAGCTTGGCCCTTAGGGGTTTTTCCTACGAGCAGTACTTC.

V is TRBV3-1 (or the pseudogene TRBV3-2) and J is TRBJ1-1; 10 bases map to TRBD1. Germline CDR1 reads LGHDT; CDR2 reads YNNKEL (reference sequence). This CDR3 contains 14 residues. The trim removed 4 bases at V and 2 bases at J, leaving 1 base unmatched. CDR3 residues: CASSRQGANTEAFF. The CDR3 nucleotides are TGTGCCAGCAGCCGACAGGGGGCCAACACTGAAGCTTTCTTT.

The chain recombines TRBV25-1 with TRBJ2-5; 9 bases are shared with TRBD2. The CDR3 has 16 residues. Germline loops: CDR1 MGHDK, CDR2 SYGVNS. Losses at the gene ends were 1 base for V and 3 bases for J; bases not matched to a gene: 6. Written as DNA, the CDR3 is TGTGCCAGCAGTGAATGGTTAGCGGGAGCGGAAGAGACCCAGTACTTC. It specifies CASSEWLAGAEETQYF.

The rearrangement uses TRBV11-3 and TRBJ1-6, with 10 bases that match TRBD1. V gave up 7 bases and J gave up 9 bases; unmatched junction bases: 15. The CDR3 runs to 17 residues. Per germline, CDR1 SGHNT and CDR2 YENEEA. The CDR3 DNA sequence: TGTGCCAGCATCTCTTCAAGGGACAGGGGCCGAAGTTCACCCCTCCACTTT. As protein: CASISSRDRGRSSPLHF.

V gene TRBV4-2 combines with J gene TRBJ2-3, with D possibly matching TRBD2 (6 bases). Trimming took 4 bases from V and 0 from J, leaving 14 bases between them. The CDR3 runs to 16 residues. Germline lookup yields CDR1 LGHNA and CDR2 YNFKEQ. CDR3 region: CASSRKTAGSTDTQYF. The CDR3 nucleotides read TGTGCCAGCAGCCGCAAGACGGCGGGGAGCACAGATACGCAGTATTTT.

This clone appeared a few times. V gene TRBV30 combines with J gene TRBJ1-2, with D perhaps TRBD1 (5 bases). Germline CDR1 is GTSNPN and CDR2 is SVGIG (reference sequence). Trimming removed 0 bases from V and 5 bases from J, with 10 bases in between. This CDR3 has 13 residues. The chain's CDR3 is CAWSVGAGYGYTF. As DNA, the CDR3 is TGTGCCTGGAGTGTAGGGGCCGGATATGGCTACACCTTC.

The rearrangement links TRBV29-1 to TRBJ1-2; no definite D call. This CDR3 comprises 9 residues. The ends were cut back, 6 bases at V and 8 bases at J, with 7 bases in the middle. Per the germline V gene, CDR1 is SQVTM and CDR2 is ANQGSEA. The DNA of the CDR3 is TGCAGCGTGTATCCGGGCTACACCTTC. It is translated as CSVYPGYTF.

The J gene is TRBJ1-2, the V gene TRBV5-1, with D possibly being TRBD1 (5 bases). The germline V gene encodes CDR1 SGHRS and CDR2 YFSETQ. Trimming took off 4 bases at V and 2 bases at J, with 18 bases between the two ends. CDR3 size: 16 residues. CDR3 sequence (DNA): TGCGCCAGCAGCACGGGACTGATACTGAAGAACTATGGCTACACCTTC. It is translated as CASSTGLILKNYGYTF.

This clone was seen only once. The V call is TRBV18, the J call TRBJ2-7; 11 bases map to TRBD2. The CDR3 runs 15 residues. Germline-derived CDR1 and CDR2 are KGHSH and LQKENI. V lost 2 bases and J lost 2; bases outside the gene matches: 2. CDR3 sequence reads: CASSPTSGSTYEQYF. DNA for the CDR3: TGTGCCAGCTCACCAACTAGCGGGAGTACCTACGAGCAGTACTTC.

The J gene is TRBJ2-7, the V gene TRBV6-1; D unclear. Trimming shortened V by 2 bases and J by 0 bases, and 23 bases separated the two germline ends. This CDR3 contains 19 residues. Germline CDR1 MNHNS, CDR2 SASEGT. The CDR3 sequence is CASSERFMKQYQLSYEQYF. The CDR3 nucleotides are TGTGCCAGCAGTGAAAGATTTATGAAACAGTATCAACTCTCCTACGAGCAGTACTTC.